The source of this T cell receptor beta chain is a study of OX40 agonist ivuxolimab in advanced cancers. This CDR3 is 12 amino acids long. The V end lost 6 bases, the J end lost 7 bases, and 13 bases lay between the germline ends. Per germline, CDR1 GTSNPN and CDR2 SVGIG (reference sequence). The table came from immunoSEQ multiplex PCR; TCRdb's copy has only in-frame clones and leaves some out. The sample yields 25,000 to 35,000 clones, roughly 83% seen once. Material: CD4+ or CD8+ T cells sorted from blood, obtained in a trial of the OX40 agonist ivuxolimab. The chain has TRBV30 and TRBJ2-1; D assignment may be TRBD1 or TRBD2 (5 bases each). This TCR was sampled from an adult with an advanced solid tumor such as melanoma, head and neck, liver or kidney cancer. CDR3 residues: CACVGVGNEQFF. As DNA, the CDR3 is TGTGCCTGCGTGGGGGTGGGGAATGAGCAGTTCTTC.